This T cell receptor (beta chain) was found in a study of blood T cell repertoires in COVID-19 (dated by TCRdb to 2019 to 2021). For the study in its entirety: The collaborator samples originated in the United States, Italy and Spain and spanned the acute and convalescent phases of COVID-19. The prospective study material was composed of cDNA or gDNA derived from T cells, B-cell-depleted T cells, or PBMCs. The repertoires were made available in a free public database intended to serve as a resource for research on the immune response to SARS-CoV-2. Where HLA class I and class II types were available, the types were taken from metadata supplied by the sample provider, not from assay-based typing. Nearly every sample came with metadata listing a de-identified subject ID, COVID-19 status, age in years and sex. The samples were drawn from the first 160 participants of the ongoing ImmuneRACE study and from roughly 1,300 subjects provided by 6 global collaborators. The dataset comprised deeply sampled blood TCRbeta repertoires from subjects exposed to, actively infected with, or recovered from COVID-19.

TCRbeta CDR3 regions were amplified from genomic DNA by means of the immunoSEQ Assay, a bias-controlled multiplex PCR. For the original study's pipeline: Within the assay, amplification of reference gene primers was used to estimate how many nucleated cells each sample contained. Sequence reads were collapsed and filtered to measure the absolute abundance of every unique TCRbeta CDR3 rearrangement. For each sample, productive Simpson clonality was calculated by taking the square root of Simpson's diversity index across productive rearrangements. As stored in TCRdb, this immuneACCESS dataset retains in-frame rearrangements with V and J assigned. A fraction of the clones does not appear; measured against another copy, unresolved V genes explain less than half of the discrepancy, and the remainder lacks a known reason. V and J calls and clone size are given by that table; D and trimming were obtained from the DNA. The sample contains some 220,000 clones, nearly 90% of them found a single time. 10% to 15% of the sample goes to the ten largest clones.

From the cysteine up to the phenylalanine, the CDR3 has a length of 13 residues. The kept DNA is CDR3 alone, 39 bases in frame from the first base. The CDR1 and CDR2 encoded by the germline V gene (reference sequence) are SGHKS and YYEKEE. V sheds 4 bases and J sheds 2 bases, leaving 9 bases between their ends. A second Seattle source provided samples from volunteer blood donors who had recovered from COVID-19. Whole blood was collected in K2EDTA tubes by collaborating institutions according to the institutions' own protocols. Collaborator samples were shipped for TCRbeta analysis as frozen whole blood, isolated PBMCs, or DNA extracted from either sample type. Results the study describes overall, beyond this receptor: The quantity of clinical and demographic metadata differed by source and by participant and was supplied without curation.

About this clone itself: The specificity of this receptor is unknown. No much larger clonotype is one base removed from it; base qualities were not supplied.

The sequence links TRBV5-5 to TRBJ1-1; no D segment can be confidently identified. The specimen was peripheral blood. This receptor was obtained from a woman aged 18-30 years who had recovered from COVID-19. Here the CDR3 is given as CASSHVLNTEAFF. The DNA reads TGTGCCAGCAGCCACGTGCTAAACACTGAAGCTTTCTTT.